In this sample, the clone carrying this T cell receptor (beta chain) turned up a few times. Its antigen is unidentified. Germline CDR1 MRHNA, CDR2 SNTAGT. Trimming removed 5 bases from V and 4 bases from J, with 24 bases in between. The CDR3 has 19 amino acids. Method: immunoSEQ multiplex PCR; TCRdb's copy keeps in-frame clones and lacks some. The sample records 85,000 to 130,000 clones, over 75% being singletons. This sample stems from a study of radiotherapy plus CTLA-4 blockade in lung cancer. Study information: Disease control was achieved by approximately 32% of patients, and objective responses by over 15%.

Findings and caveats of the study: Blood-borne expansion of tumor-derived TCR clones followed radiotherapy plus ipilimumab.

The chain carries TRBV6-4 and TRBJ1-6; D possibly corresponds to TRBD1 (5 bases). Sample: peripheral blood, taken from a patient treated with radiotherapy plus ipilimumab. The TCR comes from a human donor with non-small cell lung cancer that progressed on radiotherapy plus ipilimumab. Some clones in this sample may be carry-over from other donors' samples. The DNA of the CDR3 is TGTGCCAGCAGTCTTCGGAGGGGAGAGGGAGAACATTATAATTCACCCCTCCACTTT. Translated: CASSLRRGEGEHYNSPLHF.